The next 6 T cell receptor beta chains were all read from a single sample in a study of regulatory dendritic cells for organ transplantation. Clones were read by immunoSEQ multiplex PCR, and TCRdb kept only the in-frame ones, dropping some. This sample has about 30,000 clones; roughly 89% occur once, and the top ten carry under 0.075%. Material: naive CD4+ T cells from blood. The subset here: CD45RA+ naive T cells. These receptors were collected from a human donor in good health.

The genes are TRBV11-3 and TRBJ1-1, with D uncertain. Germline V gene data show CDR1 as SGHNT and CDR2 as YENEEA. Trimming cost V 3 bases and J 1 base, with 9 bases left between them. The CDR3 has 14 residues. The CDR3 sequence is CASSLSRSNTEAFF. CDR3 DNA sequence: TGTGCCAGCAGCTTGTCTCGCTCGAACACTGAAGCTTTCTTT.

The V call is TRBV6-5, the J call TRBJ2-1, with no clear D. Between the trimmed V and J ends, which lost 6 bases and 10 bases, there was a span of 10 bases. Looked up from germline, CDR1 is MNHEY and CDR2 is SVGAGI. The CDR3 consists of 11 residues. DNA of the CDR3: TGTGCCAGCAGCTCTACCAACGAGCAGTTCTTC. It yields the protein CASSSTNEQFF.

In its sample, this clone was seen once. The CDR3 reads CASSQGARAEAFF. In DNA, the CDR3 is TGCGCCAGCAGCCAGGGGGCTCGGGCTGAAGCTTTCTTT. The J gene is TRBJ1-1, the V gene TRBV4-3, with a weak D call TRBD1 (6 bases). Per the germline V gene, CDR1 is LGHNA and CDR2 is YSLEER. The CDR3 is made up of 13 amino acids. V gave up 3 bases and J gave up 6 bases, with 11 bases separating them.

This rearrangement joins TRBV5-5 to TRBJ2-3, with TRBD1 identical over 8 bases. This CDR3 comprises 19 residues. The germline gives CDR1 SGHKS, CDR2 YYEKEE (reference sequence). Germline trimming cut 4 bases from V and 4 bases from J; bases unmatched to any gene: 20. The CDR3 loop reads CASSPTGTGHLPEADTQYF. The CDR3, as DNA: TGTGCCAGCAGCCCCACCGGGACAGGCCACCTCCCCGAAGCAGATACGCAGTATTTT.

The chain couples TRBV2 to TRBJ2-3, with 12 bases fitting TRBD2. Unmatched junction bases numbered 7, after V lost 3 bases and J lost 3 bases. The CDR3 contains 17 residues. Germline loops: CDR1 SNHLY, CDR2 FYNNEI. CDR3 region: CASSEDTSGGKTDTQYF. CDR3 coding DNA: TGTGCCAGCAGTGAGGACACTAGCGGGGGGAAGACAGATACGCAGTATTTT. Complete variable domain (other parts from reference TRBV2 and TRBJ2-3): EPEVTQTPSHQVTQMGQEVILRCVPISNHLYFYWYRQILGQKVEFLVSFYNNEISEKSEIFDDQFSVERPDGSNFTLKIRSTKLEDSAMYFCASSEDTSGGKTDTQYFGPGTRLTVL.

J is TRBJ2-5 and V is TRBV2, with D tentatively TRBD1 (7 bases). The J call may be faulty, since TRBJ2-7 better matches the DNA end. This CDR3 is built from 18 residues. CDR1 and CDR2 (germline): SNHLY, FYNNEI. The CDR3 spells CASSLGRLRQGGSYEQYF. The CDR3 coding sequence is TGTGCCAGCAGTCTGGGACGACTTCGGCAGGGGGGCTCCTACGAGCAGTACTTC.